This record covers a single T cell receptor (beta chain). The antigen is undetermined. The data were obtained in a study of graft-versus-host responses after intestinal transplantation. Study information: The whole recipient group had anti-thymocyte globulin induction followed by tacrolimus and steroids for roughly three years. The study, taken as a whole, reports: GvH clones detected in recipient marrow included some appearing first in ileum or blood. Patients with graft-donor T cell macrochimerism had high graft-versus-host to host-versus-graft clonal ratios in allografts.

The CDR3 length is 15 residues. Germline CDR1 reads MNHEY; CDR2 reads SMNVEV (reference sequence). Unmatched junction bases numbered 11, after V lost 6 bases and J lost 3 bases. Sequenced by immunoSEQ multiplex PCR; TCRdb stores in-frame clones only, minus some. The sample holds some 90,000 clones; around 93% are singletons and the top ten take around 0.38%. The chain has TRBV27 and TRBJ2-7, with 7 bases aligning to TRBD1. Sequencing used unstimulated CD8+ T cells sorted from spleen or lymph node cells, obtained before transplant. The TCR sequence derives from a human donor who was the organ donor for an intestinal transplant. CDR3 protein: CASSRTGAAYYEQYF. Here the CDR3 DNA reads TGTGCCAGCAGCCGTACAGGGGCCGCTTACTACGAGCAGTACTTC.